This passage covers 9 T cell receptor beta chains from one sample sequenced in a study of blood T cell repertoires in COVID-19. Only in-frame clones appear in the TCRdb table, and some are missing; sequencing was by immunoSEQ multiplex PCR. The sample includes around 58,000 clones, about 91% of them seen just once. The material sequenced was peripheral blood. The receptors here all came from a woman aged 60 to 75 with active or convalescent COVID-19.

This clone was seen just once. This chain connects TRBV28 to TRBJ2-7; 8 nucleotides align to TRBD2. J was trimmed by 1 base and V by 7 bases; bases with no gene match: 3. In germline, CDR1 is MDHEN, CDR2 SYDVKM. The CDR3 loop spans 13 amino acids. CDR3 sequence (DNA): TGTGCCAGCAAAGGCGGGGGGTCCTACGAGCAGTACTTC. This sequence encodes CASKGGGSYEQYF.

The rearrangement uses TRBV10-3 and TRBJ1-5; 7 bases match TRBD1. The CDR3 loop spans 17 amino acids. The germline CDR1 and CDR2 sequences are ENHRY and SYGVKD. V shed 5 bases and J 2 bases; nucleotides not matched to a gene: 12. CDR3 loop: CAISSTTGEYGNQPQHF. In DNA form, the CDR3 reads TGTGCCATCAGTAGTACAACAGGGGAATATGGCAATCAGCCCCAGCATTTT.

This clone appeared once. Other DNA variants within this sample encode the same CDR3. This rearrangement joins TRBV7-2 to TRBJ2-5; 8 bases match TRBD2. CDR3 size: 14 residues. Germline CDR1 is SGHTA and CDR2 is FQGNSA. DNA of the CDR3: TGTGCTAGTAAAAAGACTAGCGTACAAGAGACCCAGTACTTC. Protein sequence: CASKKTSVQETQYF.

V and J are TRBV30 and TRBJ2-7; 7 positions match TRBD2. CDR3 size: 13 residues. After removal of 3 bases from V and 2 bases from J, the junction contained 4 bases not matched to a gene. CDR1 is GTSNPN, CDR2 SVGIG, per germline (reference sequence). CDR3 sequence reads: CAWRKAGTYEQYF. The CDR3 nucleotides read TGTGCCTGGAGGAAAGCGGGGACCTACGAGCAGTACTTC.

In its sample, this clone was seen a few times. The rearrangement uses TRBV5-1 and TRBJ1-2; 7 bases line up with TRBD1. The trim removed 3 bases at V and 5 bases at J, leaving 10 bases unmatched. This CDR3 has 15 residues. Germline-derived CDR1 and CDR2 are SGHRS and YFSETQ. The DNA for the CDR3 is TGCGCCAGCAGCTACTCGCGCGGACAGGCGTATGGCTACACCTTC. Translated, it gives CASSYSRGQAYGYTF.

The chain combines TRBV20-1 with TRBJ1-1; 8 nucleotides agree with TRBD1. Germline V gene lookup returns CDR1 DFQATT and CDR2 SNEGSKA (reference sequence). V shed 3 bases and J 7 bases; nucleotides not matched to a gene: 7. The CDR3 is 13 residues long. The CDR3 loop reads CSASRTGGLEAFF. Written as DNA, the CDR3 is TGCAGTGCTAGTCGTACAGGGGGACTTGAAGCTTTCTTT.

The chain carries TRBV2 and TRBJ2-7; 14 positions match TRBD2. Germline V gene sequence: CDR1 SNHLY, CDR2 FYNNEI. J gave up 3 bases and V 7 bases, and 11 bases lay outside the gene matches. CDR3 length: 17 residues. The CDR3: CASIKGLGLAGVYEQYF. CDR3 bases: TGTGCCAGCATAAAAGGGTTGGGACTAGCGGGGGTCTACGAGCAGTACTTC.

V and J are TRBV5-1 and TRBJ2-3; D is perhaps TRBD1 (5 bases). This CDR3 contains 15 residues. The V and J ends lost 6 bases and 0 bases respectively, with 14 bases between them. Per the germline V gene, CDR1 is SGHRS and CDR2 is YFSETQ. CDR3 sequence: CASTIGQTSTDTQYF. The CDR3 coding sequence is TGCGCCAGCACCATCGGACAAACTAGCACAGATACGCAGTATTTT.

The V call is TRBV6-5, the J call TRBJ2-1; tentative D call: TRBD2 (6 bases). Trimming removed 6 bases from V and 3 bases from J, with 12 bases in between. CDR3 length equals 14 residues. CDR1 and CDR2 (germline): MNHEY, SVGAGI. DNA of the CDR3: TGTGCCAGCAGACCGGGACTCAACTACAATGAGCAGTTCTTC. Amino acid sequence: CASRPGLNYNEQFF.